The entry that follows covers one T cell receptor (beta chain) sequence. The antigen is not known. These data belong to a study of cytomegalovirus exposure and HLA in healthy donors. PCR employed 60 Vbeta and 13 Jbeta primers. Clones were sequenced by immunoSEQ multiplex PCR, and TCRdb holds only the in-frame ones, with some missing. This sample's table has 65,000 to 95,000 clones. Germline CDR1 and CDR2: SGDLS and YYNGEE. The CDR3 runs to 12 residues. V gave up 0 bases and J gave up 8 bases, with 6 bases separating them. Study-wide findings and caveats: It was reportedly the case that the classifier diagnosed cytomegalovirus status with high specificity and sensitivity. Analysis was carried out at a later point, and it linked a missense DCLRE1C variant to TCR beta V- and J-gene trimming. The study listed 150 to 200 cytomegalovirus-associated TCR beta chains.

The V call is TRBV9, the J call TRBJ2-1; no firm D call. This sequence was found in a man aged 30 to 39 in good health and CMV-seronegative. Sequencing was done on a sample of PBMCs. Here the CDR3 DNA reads TGTGCCAGCAGCGTAGGAGGCGATGAGCAGTTCTTC. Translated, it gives CASSVGGDEQFF.